Listed below are T cell receptor beta chains from one sample, sequenced in a study of CD8 T cells in ankylosing spondylitis. TCRdb ran MiXCR on the 5' RACE reads and lists one entry per CDR3 protein. This table has under 300,000 distinct CDR3 sequences, around 7.8% appearing once. What was sequenced was blood, either unsorted or a sorted T cell fraction (not recorded which). These receptors came from a male donor with ankylosing spondylitis or in good health (not recorded which). The CDR3 runs from the conserved cysteine through the conserved F or W. The D gene is left open where the match is weak. For some rows the clone size is stated as once, few or many, or as a class when expanded; others skip it.

j_call | d_call | clone_size | v_call | cdr3_nt | cdr3_aa
TRBJ2-3 | NA | many | TRBV4-2 | TGTGCCAGCAGCCAAGATTGGCGCGGGAGCACAGATACGCAGTATTTT | CASSQDWRGSTDTQYF
TRBJ1-5 | TRBD1 | many | TRBV12-3/TRBV12-4 | TGTGCCAGCAGTACCAATCTGGGACAGAATCAGCCCCAGCATTTT | CASSTNLGQNQPQHF
TRBJ2-7 | TRBD2 | many | TRBV27 | TGTGCCAGCAGTCGACTAGCGAACTACGAGCAGTACTTC | CASSRLANYEQYF
TRBJ1-6 | NA | NA | TRBV28 | TGTGCCAGCACCTCATTCGGGCCATGGGGGAATTCACCCCTCCACTTT | CASTSFGPWGNSPLHF
TRBJ2-2 | NA | many | TRBV11-2 | TGTGCCAGCAGCTTAGTGGGTCGCACCGGGGAGCTGTTTTTT | CASSLVGRTGELFF
TRBJ2-2 | TRBD2 | many | TRBV12-3/TRBV12-4 | TGTGCCAGCAGTTTAGCTAGCGGGAGGAAGAACACCGGGGAGCTGTTTTTT | CASSLASGRKNTGELFF
TRBJ1-1 | NA | NA | TRBV20-1 | TGCAGTGCTAGAGAACAGCCGAACACTGAAGCTTTCTTT | CSAREQPNTEAFF
TRBJ2-5 | NA | many | TRBV7-9 | TGTGCCAGCAGCCCAACAGGACACCCAGAGACCCAGTACTTC | CASSPTGHPETQYF
TRBJ2-5 | NA | many | TRBV12-3/TRBV12-4 | TGTGCCAGCAGTTTTGAAATAGAGACCCAGTACTTC | CASSFEIETQYF
TRBJ1-3 | NA | many | TRBV7-9 | TGTGCCAGCAGCTTAGCGGAGGTCGGTGGAAACACCATATATTTT | CASSLAEVGGNTIYF
TRBJ2-3 | TRBD2 | once | TRBV12-3/TRBV12-4 | TGTGCCAGCAGTCCAACTAGCGGGTACACAGATACGCAGTATTTT | CASSPTSGYTDTQYF
TRBJ1-5 | NA | many | TRBV2 | TGTGCCAGCGCGGTGTACCTTTCTAGCAATCAGCCCCAGCATTTT | CASAVYLSSNQPQHF
TRBJ1-6 | NA | many | TRBV7-2 | TGTGCCAGCAGCTTAGTTTCCGGAACTAATTCACCCCTCCACTTT | CASSLVSGTNSPLHF
TRBJ1-2 | TRBD1 | many | TRBV20-1 | TGCAGTGCTAGAGATCTGTCAGGGGGCCTTTGGGGCTACACCTTC | CSARDLSGGLWGYTF
TRBJ1-3 | NA | many | TRBV6-2/TRBV6-3 | TGTGCCAGCAGTGACGGCCTCTGGAGGGTAACTTCTGGAAACACCATATATTTT | CASSDGLWRVTSGNTIYF
TRBJ2-5 | TRBD2 | many | TRBV6-1 | TGTGCCAGCAGCCCAAGACTAGCGGGAGGTGGAAAGACCCAGTACTTC | CASSPRLAGGGKTQYF
TRBJ2-1 | NA | many | TRBV6-2/TRBV6-3 | TGTGCCAGCAGCTTGGGGGGTAGCGGATACAATGAGCAGTTCTTC | CASSLGGSGYNEQFF
TRBJ1-1 | TRBD1 | NA | TRBV29-1 | TGCAGCGTTGAAAGGGGCCGACAGGGGTCGAAAGCTTTCTTT | CSVERGRQGSKAFF
TRBJ1-2 | TRBD1 | many | TRBV20-1 | TGCAGTGCCCGGGACAGGGCGGGCTATGGCTACACCTTC | CSARDRAGYGYTF
TRBJ2-1 | NA | many | TRBV10-3 | TGTGCCATCAGTGAGTCGAGCCCGAGCTCCTACAATGAGCAGTTCTTC | CAISESSPSSYNEQFF
TRBJ2-5 | NA | many | TRBV3-1 | TGTGCCAGCAGCCAACGGGGCCAAGAGACCCAGTACTTC | CASSQRGQETQYF
TRBJ2-3 | TRBD2 | many | TRBV2 | TGTGCCAGCGGACCCTCGGGCGGGAGGGGCACAGATACGCAGTATTTT | CASGPSGGRGTDTQYF
TRBJ2-7 | TRBD2 | few | TRBV5-1 | TGCGCCAGCAGCTTGTCGTCACTAGCGGGGTCCGCCTACGAGCAGTACTTC | CASSLSSLAGSAYEQYF
TRBJ2-2 | NA | NA | TRBV5-4 | TGTGCCAGCAGTTACGGACAGACCAACACCGGGGAGCTGTTTTTT | CASSYGQTNTGELFF
TRBJ1-2 | NA | NA | TRBV20-1 | TGCAGTGCTAGAGCGGACGACAGCCGGAATGGCTACACCTTC | CSARADDSRNGYTF
TRBJ2-2 | NA | NA | TRBV5-1 | TGCGCCAGCAGCGGGCCCCAGGGTGACGGGGAGCTGTTTTTT | CASSGPQGDGELFF
TRBJ2-1 | NA | many | TRBV7-6 | TGTGCCAGCAGCCCAGCAGATACAGTGTCCTACAATGAGCAGTTCTTC | CASSPADTVSYNEQFF
TRBJ1-6 | TRBD1 | NA | TRBV7-2 | TGTGCCAGCAGCCTCGGGACAGCTAATTCACCCCTCCACTTT | CASSLGTANSPLHF